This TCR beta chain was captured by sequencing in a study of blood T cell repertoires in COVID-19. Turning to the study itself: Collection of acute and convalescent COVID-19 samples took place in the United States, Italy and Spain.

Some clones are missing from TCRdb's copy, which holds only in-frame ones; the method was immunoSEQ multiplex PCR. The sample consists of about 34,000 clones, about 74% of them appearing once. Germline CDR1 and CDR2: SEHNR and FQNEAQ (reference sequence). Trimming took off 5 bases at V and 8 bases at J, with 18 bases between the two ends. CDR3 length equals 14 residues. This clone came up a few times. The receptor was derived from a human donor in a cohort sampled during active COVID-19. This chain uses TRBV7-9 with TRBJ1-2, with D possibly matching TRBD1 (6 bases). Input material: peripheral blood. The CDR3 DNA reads TGTGCCAGCAGCCGAACCTCGGGGGGCGACGGCTACACCTTC. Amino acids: CASSRTSGGDGYTF.